Shown below are 19 T cell receptor beta chains from a single sample sequenced in a study of identical twins. TCRdb ran MiXCR on the 5' RACE reads and lists one entry per CDR3 protein. This table has roughly 250,000 distinct CDR3 sequences, 11% to 15% appearing once. Sequenced input: memory (CD45RO+) T cells sorted from blood. The origin of the receptors is a woman aged 18 to 35 in good health.

This clonotype was picked up a small number of times. The chain uses TRBV20-1 and TRBJ1-1, with 10 bases fitting TRBD1. The CDR3 contains 17 residues. Germline lookup yields CDR1 DFQATT and CDR2 SNEGSKA (reference sequence). Germline trimming cut 0 bases from V and 4 bases from J; bases unmatched to any gene: 11. The CDR3 bases are TGCAGTGCTAGAGATCCTGGTACTGGGGACAGGGGCACTGAAGCTTTCTTT. The encoded protein is CSARDPGTGDRGTEAFF.

This clonotype is a singleton in its sample. V gene TRBV27 combines with J gene TRBJ2-7; unclear D gene. Germline assignment: CDR1 MNHEY and CDR2 SMNVEV (reference sequence). CDR3 size: 14 residues. V lost 4 bases to trimming and J lost 5 bases, with 15 bases between them. DNA of the CDR3: TGTGCCAGCAGTTGGGCGGTCTCTGAGAACGAGCAGTACTTC. Its translation: CASSWAVSENEQYF.

This clonotype was counted between two and nine times. V is TRBV20-1 and J is TRBJ1-2, with a weak D call TRBD1 (5 bases). V lost 5 bases and J lost 7, with 14 bases in between. The CDR3 consists of 12 residues. CDR1 DFQATT and CDR2 SNEGSKA come from the germline V gene (reference sequence). CDR3: CSAPLGDGGYTF. The CDR3 bases are TGCAGTGCTCCTCTGGGGGATGGTGGCTACACCTTC.

This clonotype was detected ten times or more. The chain has TRBV12-3 or TRBV12-4 and TRBJ2-1; perhaps D is TRBD1 or TRBD2 (6 bases each). Trimming took off 2 bases at V and 7 bases at J, with 15 bases between the two ends. This CDR3 has 15 amino acids. The CDR3 nucleotides are TGTGCCAGCAGTTTAAAGGGGGGATGGCGGAATGAGCAGTTCTTC. It specifies CASSLKGGWRNEQFF.

V usage is TRBV7-9 and J usage is TRBJ2-1; no clear D gene. Between the trimmed V and J ends, which lost 1 base and 5 bases, there was a span of 6 bases. Germline loops: CDR1 SEHNR, CDR2 FQNEAQ (reference sequence). The CDR3 spans 13 residues. CDR3: CASSLGADNEQFF. CDR3 sequence (DNA): TGTGCCAGCAGCTTAGGTGCGGACAATGAGCAGTTCTTC.

The chain joins TRBV19 to TRBJ2-1; 7 bases are a match to TRBD1. The CDR3 has 14 amino acids. Germline CDR1 LNHDA, CDR2 SQIVND (reference sequence). The J segment lost 4 bases and the V segment lost 5 bases, leaving 5 bases of the junction unmatched. The CDR3 spells CASSLGQEYNEQFF. In DNA form, the CDR3 reads TGTGCCAGTAGTTTAGGACAGGAATACAATGAGCAGTTCTTC.

With respect to this clonotype: Compared with germline, one end of the junction differs, possibly owing to a read error. The genes are TRBV3-1 and TRBJ2-5; 7 nucleotides align to TRBD1. The germline CDR1 and CDR2 sequences are LGHDT and YNNKEL (reference sequence). The length of the CDR3 is 14 residues. The CDR3: CASTQQPRGETQYF. The CDR3 DNA reads TGTGCCAGCACCCAACAGCCCAGGGGGGAGACCCAGTACTTC.

This clonotype was counted only a few times. The CDR3 region is CASSLELREKLFF. The DNA of the CDR3 is TGTGCCAGCAGCTTAGAATTACGGGAGAAACTGTTTTTT. The rearrangement uses TRBV7-8 and TRBJ1-4; D unclear. Germline lookup yields CDR1 SGHVS and CDR2 FQNEAQ. This CDR3 has 13 residues. Trimming shortened V by 1 base and J by 11 bases, and 11 bases separated the two germline ends.

This chain links TRBV6-1 with TRBJ2-1, with TRBD2 matching 14 bases. Unmatched junction bases numbered 10, after V lost 5 bases and J lost 7 bases. CDR1 and CDR2 from the germline V gene are MNHNS and SASEGT. The CDR3 length is 17 residues. The CDR3 sequence: CASSQGTSGSRWNEQFF. The CDR3 nucleotides read TGTGCCAGCAGTCAGGGGACTAGCGGGAGTAGGTGGAATGAGCAGTTCTTC.

The genes are TRBV11-2 and TRBJ2-5; D remains unclear. The length of the CDR3 is 15 residues. Germline CDR1 reads SGHAT; CDR2 reads FQNNGV. V was shortened by 2 bases and J by 5 bases, with 15 bases between the two germline ends. In DNA, the CDR3 is TGTGCCAGCAGCTTAACGGAAAACAGATGGGAGACCCAGTACTTC. Translating gives CASSLTENRWETQYF.

CDR3 in DNA: TGCGCCAGCAGCTTGGCGGCCGGATTCACAGATACGCAGTATTTT. As protein: CASSLAAGFTDTQYF. This chain connects TRBV5-1 to TRBJ2-3; no definite D call. CDR3 length: 15 amino acids. The V end lost 0 bases, the J end lost 2 bases, and 10 bases lay between the germline ends. Germline loops: CDR1 SGHRS, CDR2 YFSETQ. The full variable domain, completed using reference TRBV5-1 and TRBJ2-3, is KAGVTQTPRYLIKTRGQQVTLSCSPISGHRSVSWYQQTPGQGLQFLFEYFSETQRNKGNFPGRFSGRQFSNSRSEMNVSTLELGDSALYLCASSLAAGFTDTQYFGPGTRLTVL.

This chain connects TRBV9 to TRBJ2-2; D not resolved. There are 16 residues in the CDR3. The V and J ends lost 5 bases and 0 bases respectively, with 14 bases between them. Germline CDR1 reads SGDLS; CDR2 reads YYNGEE. CDR3 loop: CASSRMSGANTGELFF. The CDR3 coding sequence is TGTGCCAGCAGTCGCATGAGTGGAGCGAACACCGGGGAGCTGTTTTTT.

The J gene is TRBJ2-5, the V gene TRBV4-2; TRBD1 is a possible D gene (5 bases). The CDR3 is 13 amino acids. The germline gives CDR1 LGHNA, CDR2 YNFKEQ. The germline V and J ends were trimmed by 0 bases and 7 bases, with 9 bases remaining between them. CDR3 protein: CASSQEQDGTQYF. The CDR3 DNA reads as TGTGCCAGCAGCCAAGAACAGGATGGGACCCAGTACTTC.

This chain joins TRBV2 and TRBJ1-2; D unresolved. Germline lookup yields CDR1 SNHLY and CDR2 FYNNEI. The CDR3 has 13 residues. The V and J ends lost 7 bases and 1 base respectively, with 10 bases between them. The DNA for the CDR3 is TGTGCCAGCACCCGGGGAGGTAACTATGGCTACACCTTC. Translating gives CASTRGGNYGYTF.

A few counts support this clonotype. The chain recombines TRBV12-3 or TRBV12-4 with TRBJ2-7, with D maybe TRBD1 (6 bases). CDR3 length: 15 residues. V dropped 5 bases and J dropped 0 bases, with 14 bases sitting between them. The CDR3 nucleotides are TGTGCCAGCAGTCTACAGGGCCGGAGCTCCTACGAGCAGTACTTC. Encoded protein: CASSLQGRSSYEQYF.

This clonotype was detected only a few times. This chain connects TRBV11-2 to TRBJ2-6; tentatively, D is TRBD2 (6 bases). V lost 2 bases and J 0 bases, leaving 11 bases between the germline ends. CDR3 size: 17 residues. Germline values: CDR1 SGHAT, CDR2 FQNNGV. The CDR3, as DNA: TGTGCCAGCAGCTTACGTCGGGGGAGCTCTGGGGCCAACGTCCTGACTTTC. Residues: CASSLRRGSSGANVLTF.

The chain uses TRBV7-6 and TRBJ2-1, with 10 nucleotides matching TRBD2. The length of the CDR3 is 16 residues. V shed 5 bases, J shed 6 bases, and the junction held 10 bases outside the gene matches. Germline V gene lookup returns CDR1 SGHVS and CDR2 FNYEAQ. Here the CDR3 reads CASSLSLAGVVNEQFF. Written as DNA, the CDR3 is TGTGCCAGCAGCCTCAGCCTAGCGGGGGTTGTCAATGAGCAGTTCTTC.

This clonotype was recorded a few times. The chain recombines TRBV25-1 with TRBJ2-7; either TRBD1 or TRBD2 may fit D (6 bases each). V lost 2 bases and J 3 bases, leaving 20 bases between the germline ends. The germline V gene encodes CDR1 MGHDK and CDR2 SYGVNS. The CDR3 spans 17 residues. The chain's CDR3 is CASSEGTLGGLSYEQYF. For the CDR3, the DNA is TGTGCCAGCAGTGAAGGGACATTGGGGGGTCTTAGCTACGAGCAGTACTTC.

The chain links TRBV5-1 to TRBJ2-5; D uncertain. Trimming took 4 bases from V and 4 from J, leaving 11 bases between them. The CDR3 has 13 amino acids. Germline loops: CDR1 SGHRS, CDR2 YFSETQ. DNA for the CDR3: TGCGCCAGCAGCACCGCTAGATCAGAGACCCAGTACTTC. It codes for CASSTARSETQYF.